Sequencing of this T cell receptor (beta chain) was carried out in a study of blood T cell repertoires in COVID-19. Study summary: T cells, B-cell-depleted T cells, or PBMCs supplied cDNA or gDNA.

Methods used by the authors: The assay estimated nucleated cells by amplifying reference gene primers. Generated by immunoSEQ multiplex PCR, the TCRdb table keeps only in-frame clones and is missing some. That table gives V, J and clone size, and the DNA gave D and trimming. The data show over 90,000 clones, about 90% seen once. CDR1 is MNHEY and CDR2 is SVGAGI in the germline V gene. The length of the CDR3 is 15 residues. V was shortened by 8 bases and J by 3 bases, with 19 bases between the two germline ends. The chain joins TRBV6-5 to TRBJ2-5, with a weak D call TRBD2 (7 bases). Sequencing input: peripheral blood. The source is a woman aged 55-70 years with acute or convalescent COVID-19. The CDR3: CASRGFLGGEETQYF. The CDR3 nucleotides are TGTGCCAGCCGGGGATTTCTAGGGGGGGAAGAGACCCAGTACTTC.